What follows describes a single TCR beta chain. Its antigen remains undetermined. No base quality information exists; no much larger clone differs at one position. The data belong to a study of blood T cell repertoires in COVID-19 (dated by TCRdb to about 2020). Regarding the study in general: Samples from collaborators originated in the United States, Italy and Spain and spanned both the acute and convalescent phases of COVID-19. The prospective study material was composed of cDNA or gDNA derived from T cells, B-cell-depleted T cells, or PBMCs. The dataset comprised deeply sampled blood TCRbeta repertoires from subjects exposed to, actively infected with, or recovered from COVID-19. The repertoires were made available in a free public database intended to serve as a resource for research on the immune response to SARS-CoV-2. The samples were drawn from the first 160 participants of the ongoing ImmuneRACE study and from 1,254 subjects provided by 6 global collaborators. Sample metadata almost always included a de-identified subject ID, COVID-19 status, age in years and sex. Where HLA class I and class II types were available, the types were taken from metadata supplied by the sample provider, not from assay-based typing. Results the study describes overall, beyond this receptor: The quantity of clinical and demographic metadata differed by source and by participant and was supplied without curation.

Trimming at the junction amounts to 6 bases on V and 0 bases on J, and the germline ends lie 21 bases apart. For CDR1 and CDR2, the germline V gene (reference sequence) lists LNHDA and SQIVND. The CDR3 covers 18 residues, taking in both the cysteine and the phenylalanine. CDR3 DNA is the only sequence kept; it has 54 bases, read in frame from the first base. Each collaborating institution followed its own protocols to collect whole blood in K2EDTA tubes. For TCRbeta analysis, collaborators shipped samples in one of three forms: frozen whole blood, isolated PBMCs, or DNA extracted from either of those sample types. TCRbeta CDR3 regions were amplified from genomic DNA by means of the immunoSEQ Assay, a bias-controlled multiplex PCR. The authors' pipeline ran thus. Within the assay, amplification of reference gene primers was used to estimate how many nucleated cells each sample contained. To quantify the absolute abundance of each unique TCRbeta CDR3 rearrangement, sequence reads were collapsed and filtered. For each sample, productive Simpson clonality was calculated as the square root of Simpson's diversity index across productive rearrangements. TCRdb obtained this table from immuneACCESS and retained in-frame rearrangements with V and J assigned. These tables miss some clones; where compared with another copy, unresolved V genes account for less than half of the shortfall, and the remainder is unexplained. The DNA gave D and trimming, while V, J and clone size come from that table. Present in this sample are approximately 24,000 clones, about nine tenths of which were seen just once. Approximately 8% of the sample comes from the top ten.

The sequence was obtained from a man in his forties or fifties with active COVID-19. The sequenced sample was peripheral blood. The chain is assembled from TRBV19 and TRBJ1-5, with TRBD1 tentatively as D gene (5 bases match). The CDR3 loop reads CASSSGWVPSYSNQPQHF. The sequenced DNA: TGTGCCAGTAGCTCAGGGTGGGTTCCGTCGTATAGCAATCAGCCCCAGCATTTT.